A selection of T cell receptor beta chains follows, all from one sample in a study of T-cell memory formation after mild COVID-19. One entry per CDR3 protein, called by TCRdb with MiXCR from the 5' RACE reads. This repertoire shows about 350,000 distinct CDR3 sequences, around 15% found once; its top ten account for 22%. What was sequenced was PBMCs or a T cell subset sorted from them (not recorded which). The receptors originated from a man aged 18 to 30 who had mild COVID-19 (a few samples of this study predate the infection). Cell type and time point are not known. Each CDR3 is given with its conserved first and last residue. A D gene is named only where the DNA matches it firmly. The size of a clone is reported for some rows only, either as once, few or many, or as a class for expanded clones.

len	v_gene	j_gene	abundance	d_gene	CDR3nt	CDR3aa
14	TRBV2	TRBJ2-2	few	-	TGTGCCAGCACACTCCACGACTTCACCGGGGAGCTGTTTTTT	CASTLHDFTGELFF
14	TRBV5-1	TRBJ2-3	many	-	TGCGCCAGCAGCAGGACATCTAGCACAGATACGCAGTATTTT	CASSRTSSTDTQYF
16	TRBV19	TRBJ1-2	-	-	TGTGCCAGTAGTACGCCGGGACACACTATTAAGTCCTCCTACACCTTC	CASSTPGHTIKSSYTF
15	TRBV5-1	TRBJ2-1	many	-	TGCGCCAGCAGCTTGGCTTTAGCGGAATACAATGAGCAGTTCTTC	CASSLALAEYNEQFF
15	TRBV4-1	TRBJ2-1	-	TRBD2	TGCGCCAGCATGCTAGCGGGGGACCCATGGAATGAGCAGTTCTTC	CASMLAGDPWNEQFF
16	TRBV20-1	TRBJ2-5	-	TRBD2	TGCAGTGCTGGAAAACTAGCGGAATATTTCCAAGAGACCCAGTACTTC	CSAGKLAEYFQETQYF
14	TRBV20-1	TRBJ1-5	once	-	TGCAGTGCTCGATGGGCTTCAGGGTCTCAGCCCCAGCATTTT	CSARWASGSQPQHF
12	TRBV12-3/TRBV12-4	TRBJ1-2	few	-	TGTGCCAGCGGTAGCGGGGGCTATGGCTACACCTTC	CASGSGGYGYTF
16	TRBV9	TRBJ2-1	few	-	TGTGCCAGCAGCGACCCCCCGGGGGGCGGAGGCAATGAGCAGTTCTTC	CASSDPPGGGGNEQFF
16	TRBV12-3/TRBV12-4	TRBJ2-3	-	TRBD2	TGTGCCAGCAGCCCTTGGGGTAGCGGGGCCTCAGATACGCAGTATTTT	CASSPWGSGASDTQYF
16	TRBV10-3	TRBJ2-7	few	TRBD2	TGTGCCATCAGTGTTTCCCCCGGGACTACAACCTACGAGCAGTACTTC	CAISVSPGTTTYEQYF
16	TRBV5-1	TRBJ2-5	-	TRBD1	TGCGCCAGCAGCTGGGGACAGGGTCGGTTCCAAGAGACCCAGTACTTC	CASSWGQGRFQETQYF
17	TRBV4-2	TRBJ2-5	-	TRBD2	TGTGCCAGCAGCCAAGGACCTCAAGGGCGGGGGCAAGAGACCCAGTACTTC	CASSQGPQGRGQETQYF
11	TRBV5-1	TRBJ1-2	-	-	TGCGCCATACAGGTATCGAATGGCTACACCTTC	CAIQVSNGYTF
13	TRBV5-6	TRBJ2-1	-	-	TGTGCCAGCAGCTTCCAACAGGGTAATGAGCAGTTCTTC	CASSFQQGNEQFF
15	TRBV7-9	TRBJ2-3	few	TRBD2	TGTGCCAGCACCTTTAGCGGGGGGCTCACAGATACGCAGTATTTT	CASTFSGGLTDTQYF
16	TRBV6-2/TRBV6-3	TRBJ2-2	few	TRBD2	TGTGCCAGCAGTTACTCGTTTCTAGCGGGCACCGGGGAGCTGTTTTTT	CASSYSFLAGTGELFF
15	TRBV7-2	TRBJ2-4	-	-	TGTGCCAGCAGCCCCGAGGGGCCAGCCAAAAACATTCAGTACTTC	CASSPEGPAKNIQYF
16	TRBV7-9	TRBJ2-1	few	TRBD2	TGTGCCAGCAGCTTAACCCCAGCGGGATACTACAATGAGCAGTTCTTC	CASSLTPAGYYNEQFF
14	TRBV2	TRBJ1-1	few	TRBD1	TGTGCCAGCAGAATTCAGGGGGCGCGAACTGAAGCTTTCTTT	CASRIQGARTEAFF
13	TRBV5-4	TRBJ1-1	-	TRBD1	TGTGCCAGCAGCGAGGGGGCCCCCCCTGAAGCTTTCTTT	CASSEGAPPEAFF
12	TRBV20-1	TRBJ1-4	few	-	TGCAGTGCTAGAGGGGATTCTGAAAAACTGTTTTTT	CSARGDSEKLFF
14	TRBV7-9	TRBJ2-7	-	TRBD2	TGTGCCAGCAGCATCGCTAGCGGGGGCTACGAGCAGTACTTC	CASSIASGGYEQYF
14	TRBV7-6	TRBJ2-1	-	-	TGTGCCAGCAGTTCCTCCCCCCGGTCCCTTGAGCAGTTCTTC	CASSSSPRSLEQFF
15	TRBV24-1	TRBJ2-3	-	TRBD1	TGTGCCACCAGTGATTTGACAGGGGGGACAGATACGCAGTATTTT	CATSDLTGGTDTQYF
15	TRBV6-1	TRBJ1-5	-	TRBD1	TGTGCCAGCAGTGGGGGACAGGGGTACAATCAGCCCCAGCATTTT	CASSGGQGYNQPQHF
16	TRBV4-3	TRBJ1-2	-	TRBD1	TGCGCCAGCAGCCAAGGTGGTCGGGACAGGGGGCTTGGCTACACCTTC	CASSQGGRDRGLGYTF
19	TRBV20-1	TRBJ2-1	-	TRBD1	TGCAGTGCTAGAGATCAAGGGGGCGCATTATTTTCGGTGTACAATGAGCAGTTCTTC	CSARDQGGALFSVYNEQFF
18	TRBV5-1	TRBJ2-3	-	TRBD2	TGCGCCAGCAGCCCACCTTATACTAGCGGGGGGGCCGGAGATACGCAGTATTTT	CASSPPYTSGGAGDTQYF
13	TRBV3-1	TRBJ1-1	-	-	TGTGCCAGCAGCCAAGCGGATGCGGGTGGAGCTTTCTTT	CASSQADAGGAFF
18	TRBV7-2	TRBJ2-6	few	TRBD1	TGTGCCAGCAGCTTAGTGGGGACAGCCAACTCTGGGGCCAACGTCCTGACTTTC	CASSLVGTANSGANVLTF
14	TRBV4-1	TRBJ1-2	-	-	TGCGCCAGCAGCCAAGGGACGGGGGGACCTGGCTACACCTTC	CASSQGTGGPGYTF
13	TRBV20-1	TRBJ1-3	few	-	TGCAGTGCTAGTCCAGGTTCTGGAAACACCATATATTTT	CSASPGSGNTIYF
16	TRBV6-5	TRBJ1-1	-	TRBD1	TGTGCCAGTATCGCAGGCACAGGGACAGGGACCACTGAAGCTTTCTTT	CASIAGTGTGTTEAFF
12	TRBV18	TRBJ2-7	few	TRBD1	TGTGCCAGCTCCACAGGGGCCTACGAGCAGTACTTC	CASSTGAYEQYF
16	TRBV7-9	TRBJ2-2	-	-	TGTGCCAGCAGCCCGTGGTCAGACAGGCCCACCTGGGAGCTGTTTTTT	CASSPWSDRPTWELFF
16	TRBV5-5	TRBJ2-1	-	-	TGTGCCAGCAGCTTCTTCGGGCAGGCGGGCTACAATGAGCAGTTCTTC	CASSFFGQAGYNEQFF
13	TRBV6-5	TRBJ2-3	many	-	TGTGCCACCCAGACCCCCCTCACAGATACGCAGTATTTT	CATQTPLTDTQYF
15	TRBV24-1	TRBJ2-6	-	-	TGTGCCACCGGGGCCGGTTACGGTGGGGCCAACGTCCTGACTTTC	CATGAGYGGANVLTF
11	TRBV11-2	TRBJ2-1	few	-	TGTGCCAGCAGCTTAGACAGGGGGCAGTTCTTC	CASSLDRGQFF
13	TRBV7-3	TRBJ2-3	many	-	TGTGCCAGCAGCTGGACAGATGCAGATACGCAGTATTTT	CASSWTDADTQYF
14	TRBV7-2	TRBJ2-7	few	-	TGTGCCAGCAGCCCGGGGGGCCTAGGATACGAGCAGTACTTC	CASSPGGLGYEQYF
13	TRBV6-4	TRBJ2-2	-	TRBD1	TGTGCCAGCAGGACAGGGGAGATCGGGGAGCTGTTTTTT	CASRTGEIGELFF
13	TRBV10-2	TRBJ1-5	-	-	TGCGCCAGCAGTCTACAGGATCTTCAGCCCCAGCATTTT	CASSLQDLQPQHF
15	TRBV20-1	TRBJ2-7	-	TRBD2	TGCAGTGCTTGCCCGATCCAGCGGGGAAACTACGAGCAGTACTTC	CSACPIQRGNYEQYF
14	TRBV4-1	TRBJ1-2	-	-	TGCGCCAGCAGCCAAGTTTCAGGGAACTATGGCTACACCTTC	CASSQVSGNYGYTF
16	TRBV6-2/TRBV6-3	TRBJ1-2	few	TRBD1	TGTGCCAGCTGTGTCCGGGACAGGGACGATTCTTATGGCTACACCTTC	CASCVRDRDDSYGYTF
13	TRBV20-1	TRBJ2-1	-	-	TGCAGTGCTAGCGGGGGGCGAGGTAATGAGCAGTTCTTC	CSASGGRGNEQFF
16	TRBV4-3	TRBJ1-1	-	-	TGCGCCAGCAGCCGGGGGCTTGGGCAGGGCCCCACTGAAGCTTTCTTT	CASSRGLGQGPTEAFF
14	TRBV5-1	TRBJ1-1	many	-	TGCGCCAGCAGCTTGGGGGACACGAACACTGAAGCTTTCTTT	CASSLGDTNTEAFF
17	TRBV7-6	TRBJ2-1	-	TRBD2	TGTGCCAGCAGCTCCCGGGCTAGCGGGGGGCCCAACAATGAGCAGTTCTTC	CASSSRASGGPNNEQFF
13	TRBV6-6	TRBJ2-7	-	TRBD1	TGTGCCACCGCCGGGACAGGGACCTACGAGCAGTACTTC	CATAGTGTYEQYF
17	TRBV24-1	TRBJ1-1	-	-	TGTGCCACCAGTGATTGGAACCCGACAGAAGGTGTTACTGAAGCTTTCTTT	CATSDWNPTEGVTEAFF